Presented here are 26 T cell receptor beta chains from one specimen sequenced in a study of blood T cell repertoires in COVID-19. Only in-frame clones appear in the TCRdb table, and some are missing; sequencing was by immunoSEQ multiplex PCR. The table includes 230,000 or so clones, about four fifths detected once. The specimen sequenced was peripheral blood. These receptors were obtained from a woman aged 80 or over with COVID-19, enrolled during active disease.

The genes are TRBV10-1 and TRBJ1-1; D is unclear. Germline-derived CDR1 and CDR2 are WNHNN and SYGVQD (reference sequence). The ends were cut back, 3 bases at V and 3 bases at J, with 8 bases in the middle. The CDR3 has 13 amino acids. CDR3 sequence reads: CASSDQAHTEAFF. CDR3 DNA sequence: TGCGCCAGCAGTGACCAGGCTCACACTGAAGCTTTCTTT.

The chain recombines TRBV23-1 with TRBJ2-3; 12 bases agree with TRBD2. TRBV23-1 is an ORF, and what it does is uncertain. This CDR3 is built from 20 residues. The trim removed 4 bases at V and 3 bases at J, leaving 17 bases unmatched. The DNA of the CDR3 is TGCGCCAGCAGTCCACTTAGACTAGCGGGGGTCCTTATCCGTACAGATACGCAGTATTTT. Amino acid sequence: CASSPLRLAGVLIRTDTQYF.

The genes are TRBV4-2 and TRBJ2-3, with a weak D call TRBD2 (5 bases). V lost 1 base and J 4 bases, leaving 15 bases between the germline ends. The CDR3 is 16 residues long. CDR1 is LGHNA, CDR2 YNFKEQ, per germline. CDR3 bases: TGTGCCAGCAGCCAAGCTATAACCCTTAGCGCAGATACGCAGTATTTT. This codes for CASSQAITLSADTQYF.

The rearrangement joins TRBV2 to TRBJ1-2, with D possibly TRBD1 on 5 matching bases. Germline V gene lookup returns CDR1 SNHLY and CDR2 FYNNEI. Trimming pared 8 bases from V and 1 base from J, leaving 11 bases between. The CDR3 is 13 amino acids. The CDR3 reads CASVRQINYGYTF. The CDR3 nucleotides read TGTGCCAGCGTGAGACAGATTAACTATGGCTACACCTTC.

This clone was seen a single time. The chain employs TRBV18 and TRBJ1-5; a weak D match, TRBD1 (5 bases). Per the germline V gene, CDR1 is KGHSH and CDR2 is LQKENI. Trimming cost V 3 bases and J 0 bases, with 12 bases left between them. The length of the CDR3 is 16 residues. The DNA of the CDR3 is TGTGCCAGCTCACCGTCGGGGGTTGCTAGCAATCAGCCCCAGCATTTT. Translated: CASSPSGVASNQPQHF.

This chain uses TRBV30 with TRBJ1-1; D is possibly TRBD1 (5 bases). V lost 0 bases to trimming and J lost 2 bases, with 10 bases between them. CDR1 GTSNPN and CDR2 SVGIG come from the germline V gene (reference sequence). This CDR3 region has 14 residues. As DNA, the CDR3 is TGTGCCTGGAGTGTGGGACTGGCTAACACTGAAGCTTTCTTT. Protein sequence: CAWSVGLANTEAFF.

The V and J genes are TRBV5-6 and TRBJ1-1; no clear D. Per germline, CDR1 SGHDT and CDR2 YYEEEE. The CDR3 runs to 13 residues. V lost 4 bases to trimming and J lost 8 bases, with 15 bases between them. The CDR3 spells CASSKREGPEAFF. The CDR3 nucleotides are TGTGCCAGCAGCAAAAGAGAGGGCCCCGAAGCTTTCTTT.

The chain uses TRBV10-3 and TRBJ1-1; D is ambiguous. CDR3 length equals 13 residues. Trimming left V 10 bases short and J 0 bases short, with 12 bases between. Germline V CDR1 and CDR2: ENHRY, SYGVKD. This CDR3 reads CAKSRGLNTEAFF. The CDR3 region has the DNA TGTGCCAAGTCCCGAGGGCTGAACACTGAAGCTTTCTTT.

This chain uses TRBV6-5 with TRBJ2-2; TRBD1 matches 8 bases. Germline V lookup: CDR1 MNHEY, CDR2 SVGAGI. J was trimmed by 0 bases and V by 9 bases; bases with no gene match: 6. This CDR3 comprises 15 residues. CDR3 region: CASYQGAANTGELFF. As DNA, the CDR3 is TGTGCCAGTTACCAGGGGGCCGCGAACACCGGGGAGCTGTTTTTT.

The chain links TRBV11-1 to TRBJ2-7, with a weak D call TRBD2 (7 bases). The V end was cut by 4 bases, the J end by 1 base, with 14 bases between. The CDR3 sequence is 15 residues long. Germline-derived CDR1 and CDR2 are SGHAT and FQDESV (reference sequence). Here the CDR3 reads CASSSQGRGSYEQYF. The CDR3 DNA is TGTGCCAGCAGCTCCCAGGGGAGGGGGTCCTACGAGCAGTACTTC.

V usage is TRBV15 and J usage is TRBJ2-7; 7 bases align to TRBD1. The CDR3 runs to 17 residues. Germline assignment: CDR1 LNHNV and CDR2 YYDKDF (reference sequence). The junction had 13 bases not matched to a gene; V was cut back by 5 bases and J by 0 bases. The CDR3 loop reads CATSGEIGTANSYEQYF. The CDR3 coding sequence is TGTGCCACCAGCGGGGAAATAGGGACAGCCAACTCCTACGAGCAGTACTTC.

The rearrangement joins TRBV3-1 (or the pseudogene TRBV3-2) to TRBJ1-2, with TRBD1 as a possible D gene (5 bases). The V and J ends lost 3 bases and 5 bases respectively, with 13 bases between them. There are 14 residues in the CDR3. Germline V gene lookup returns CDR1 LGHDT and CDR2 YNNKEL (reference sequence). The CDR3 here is CASSQATVHYGYTF. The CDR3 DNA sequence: TGTGCCAGCAGCCAGGCGACAGTCCATTATGGCTACACCTTC.

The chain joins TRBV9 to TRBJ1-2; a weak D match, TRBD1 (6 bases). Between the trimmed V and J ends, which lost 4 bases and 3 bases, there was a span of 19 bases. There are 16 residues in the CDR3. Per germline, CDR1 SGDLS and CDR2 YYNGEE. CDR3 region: CASSFNRESDDYGYTF. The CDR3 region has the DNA TGTGCCAGCAGCTTTAACAGGGAAAGTGATGACTATGGCTACACCTTC.

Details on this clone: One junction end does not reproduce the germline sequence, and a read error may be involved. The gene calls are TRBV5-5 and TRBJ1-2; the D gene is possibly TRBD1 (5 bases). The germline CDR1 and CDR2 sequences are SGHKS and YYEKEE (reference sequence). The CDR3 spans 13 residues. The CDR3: CASTLEGRRGYTF. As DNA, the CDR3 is TGTGCCAGCACCTTGGAGGGGCGGCGTGGCTACACCTTC.

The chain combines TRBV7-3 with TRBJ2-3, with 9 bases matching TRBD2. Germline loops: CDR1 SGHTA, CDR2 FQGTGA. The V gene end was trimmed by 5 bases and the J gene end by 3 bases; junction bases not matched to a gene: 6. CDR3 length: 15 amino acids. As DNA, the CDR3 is TGTGCCAGCAGCGTAGCGGGAGAACGAACAGATACGCAGTATTTT. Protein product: CASSVAGERTDTQYF.

As DNA, the CDR3 is TGTGCCAGCAGCTTAGGACGGGGTGGAGTAGAGACCCAGTACTTC. This codes for CASSLGRGGVETQYF. The chain is built from TRBV5-8 and TRBJ2-5; tentatively, D is TRBD2 (5 bases). CDR1 is SGHTS and CDR2 is YDEGEE in the germline V gene. The CDR3 is made up of 15 amino acids. The V end lost 2 bases, the J end lost 4 bases, and 15 bases lay between the germline ends.

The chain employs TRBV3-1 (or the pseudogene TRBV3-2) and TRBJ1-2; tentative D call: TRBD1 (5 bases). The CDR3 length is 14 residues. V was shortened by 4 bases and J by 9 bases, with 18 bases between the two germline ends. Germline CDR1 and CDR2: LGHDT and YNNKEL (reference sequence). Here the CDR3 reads CASSPSADGTSYTF. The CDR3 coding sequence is TGTGCCAGCAGCCCTTCCGCGGACGGGACTAGCTACACCTTC.

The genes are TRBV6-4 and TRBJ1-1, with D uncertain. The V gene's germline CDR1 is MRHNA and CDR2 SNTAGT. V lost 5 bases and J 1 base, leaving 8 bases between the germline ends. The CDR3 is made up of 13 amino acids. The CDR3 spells CASSLKQNTEAFF. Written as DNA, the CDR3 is TGTGCCAGCAGTTTAAAGCAGAACACTGAAGCTTTCTTT.

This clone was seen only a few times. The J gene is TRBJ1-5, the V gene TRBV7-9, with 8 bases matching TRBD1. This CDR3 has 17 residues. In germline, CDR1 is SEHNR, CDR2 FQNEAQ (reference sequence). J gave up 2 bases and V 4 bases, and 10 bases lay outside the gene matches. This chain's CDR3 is CASSWGTGPRRNQPQHF. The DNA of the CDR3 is TGTGCCAGCAGCTGGGGGACAGGCCCCCGACGCAATCAGCCCCAGCATTTT.

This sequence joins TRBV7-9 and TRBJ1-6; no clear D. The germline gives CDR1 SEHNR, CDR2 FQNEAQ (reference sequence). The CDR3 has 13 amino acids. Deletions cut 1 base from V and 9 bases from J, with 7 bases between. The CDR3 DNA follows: TGTGCCAGCAGCTTAGAGGAGGTTTCACCCCTCCACTTT. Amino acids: CASSLEEVSPLHF.

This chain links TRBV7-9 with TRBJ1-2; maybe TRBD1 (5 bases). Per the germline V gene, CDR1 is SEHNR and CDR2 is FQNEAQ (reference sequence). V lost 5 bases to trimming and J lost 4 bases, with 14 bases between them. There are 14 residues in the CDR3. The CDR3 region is CASSPTGGTYGYTF. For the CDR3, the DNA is TGTGCCAGCAGCCCTACCGGGGGGACCTATGGCTACACCTTC.

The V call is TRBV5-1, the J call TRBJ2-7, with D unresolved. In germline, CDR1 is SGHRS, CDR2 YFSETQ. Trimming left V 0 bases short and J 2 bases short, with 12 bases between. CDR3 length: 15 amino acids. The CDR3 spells CASSLDPWAAYEQYF. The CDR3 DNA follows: TGCGCCAGCAGCTTGGACCCTTGGGCAGCCTACGAGCAGTACTTC.

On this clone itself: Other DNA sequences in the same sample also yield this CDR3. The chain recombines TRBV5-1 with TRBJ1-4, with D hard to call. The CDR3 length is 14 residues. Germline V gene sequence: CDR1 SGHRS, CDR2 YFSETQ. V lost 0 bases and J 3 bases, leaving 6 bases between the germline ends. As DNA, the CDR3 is TGCGCCAGCAGCTTGGGTGGCCCTAATGAAAAACTGTTTTTT. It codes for CASSLGGPNEKLFF.

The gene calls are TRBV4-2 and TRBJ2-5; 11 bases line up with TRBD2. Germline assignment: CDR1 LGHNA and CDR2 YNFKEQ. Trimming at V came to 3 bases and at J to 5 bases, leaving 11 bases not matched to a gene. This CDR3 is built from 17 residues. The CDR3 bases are TGTGCCAGCAGCCATGGTAATAGCGGGGGGGCTGGGGAGACCCAGTACTTC. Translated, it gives CASSHGNSGGAGETQYF.

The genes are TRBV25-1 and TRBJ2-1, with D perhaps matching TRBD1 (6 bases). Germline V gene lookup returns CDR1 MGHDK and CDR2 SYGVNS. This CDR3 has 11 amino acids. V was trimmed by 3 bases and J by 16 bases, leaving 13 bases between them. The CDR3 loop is CASSETRGRFF. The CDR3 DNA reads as TGTGCCAGCAGTGAGACCAGGGGTCGATTCTTC.

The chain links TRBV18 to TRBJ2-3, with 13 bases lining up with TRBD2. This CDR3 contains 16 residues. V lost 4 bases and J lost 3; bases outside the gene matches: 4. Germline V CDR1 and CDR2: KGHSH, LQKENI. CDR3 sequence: CASSLGLAGVTDTQYF. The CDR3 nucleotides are TGTGCCAGCTCACTCGGACTAGCGGGAGTAACAGATACGCAGTATTTT.